The clone carrying this TCR beta chain was found a few times. Antigen specificity is unknown. This sample was taken from a study of cytomegalovirus exposure and HLA in healthy donors. Study-wide results and caveats: As was reported, the classifier diagnosed cytomegalovirus status with high specificity and sensitivity. In vitro testing confirmed a few CMV-associated chains as specific for CMV antigens.

CDR1 is SEHNR and CDR2 is FQNEAQ in the germline V gene (reference sequence). V was pared by 1 base and J by 0 bases, with 7 bases between. The CDR3 sequence is 15 residues long. 13 Jbeta primers and 60 Vbeta primers were used for the PCR. Libraries were prepared by immunoSEQ multiplex PCR; TCRdb keeps only in-frame clonotypes and omits some of them. The sample includes 110,000 or so clones, about 13% of them seen just once. The sequence was collected from a man aged 40-49 years in good health and CMV-seropositive. The chain couples TRBV7-9 to TRBJ2-1; D is ambiguous. Sequenced sample: PBMCs. CDR3 region: CASSLELLSYNEQFF. The CDR3 DNA sequence: TGTGCCAGCAGCTTAGAACTCCTCTCCTACAATGAGCAGTTCTTC.